The rows below give T cell receptor beta chains drawn from one sample of a study of blood T cell repertoires in COVID-19. TCRdb's table, derived via immunoSEQ multiplex PCR, lists solely in-frame clones and lacks some. The sample includes roughly 8,500 clones, 80% to 90% of them seen just once. What was sequenced was peripheral blood. The receptors here all came from a woman in her fifties or sixties with active or convalescent COVID-19. Both conserved end residues are part of each CDR3. A D gene is named only where the DNA matches it firmly. Only some rows state a clone size, as once, few, many or a class for expanded clones.

j_gene | abundance | v_gene | d_gene | CDR3aa | CDR3nt
TRBJ1-1 | NA | TRBV29-1 | TRBD1 | CSVADLTGGASKAFF | TGCAGCGTTGCGGACCTTACAGGGGGCGCGTCGAAAGCTTTCTTT
TRBJ2-1 | NA | TRBV18 | TRBD2 | CASSGDIAGDGHEQFF | TGTGCCAGCTCAGGGGATATAGCGGGGGACGGCCATGAGCAGTTCTTC
TRBJ2-2 | NA | TRBV27 | TRBD2 | CASSATSGGRAGELFF | TGTGCCAGCAGTGCCACTAGCGGGGGACGAGCCGGGGAGCTGTTTTTT
TRBJ1-5 | NA | TRBV6-2/TRBV6-3 | NA | CASSLVGGGNQPQHF | TGTGCCAGCAGCCTTGTAGGGGGTGGGAATCAGCCCCAGCATTTT
TRBJ2-7 | NA | TRBV7-9 | NA | CASSSSFGDYEQYF | TGTGCCAGCAGCTCATCCTTCGGGGATTACGAGCAGTACTTC
TRBJ1-2 | NA | TRBV18 | NA | CASSPAGDYGYTF | TGTGCCAGCTCACCCGCGGGGGACTATGGCTACACCTTC
TRBJ2-7 | NA | TRBV24-1 | NA | CATSGLDDYEQYF | TGTGCCACCAGTGGCTTAGATGATTACGAGCAGTACTTC
TRBJ2-1 | NA | TRBV7-9 | NA | CASSSRRRGGNEQFF | TGTGCCAGCAGCTCCCGAAGGAGGGGGGGGAATGAGCAGTTCTTC
TRBJ2-1 | NA | TRBV19 | NA | CASTLDSSSAQQFF | TGTGCCAGTACCTTGGATTCCTCTAGCGCCCAGCAGTTCTTC
TRBJ2-3 | NA | TRBV19 | NA | CASSIPLGQSGGLYRTDTQYF | TGTGCCAGTAGTATTCCCCTAGGGCAGTCGGGGGGCCTGTATCGCACAGATACGCAGTATTTT
TRBJ2-1 | NA | TRBV6-1 | NA | CASSEWLTGDLYNEQFF | TGTGCCAGCAGTGAATGGTTAACAGGAGACCTCTACAATGAGCAGTTCTTC
TRBJ2-3 | NA | TRBV5-8 | NA | CASSVGRRAQYF | TGTGCCAGCAGCGTGGGCCGGCGGGCGCAGTATTTT
TRBJ1-2 | NA | TRBV5-8 | NA | CASSLQESIYGYTF | TGTGCCAGCAGCTTGCAGGAAAGTATCTATGGCTACACCTTC
TRBJ2-7 | NA | TRBV7-2 | TRBD1 | CASSGGQGTYYEQYF | TGTGCCAGCAGCGGAGGACAGGGGACTTACTACGAGCAGTACTTC
TRBJ2-2 | NA | TRBV6-6 | TRBD2 | CASRDSGTSGELFF | TGTGCCAGCAGGGATAGCGGGACTTCCGGGGAGCTGTTTTTT
TRBJ2-1 | NA | TRBV11-2 | NA | CASSLDHLTERFF | TGTGCCAGCAGCTTAGATCACCTCACCGAGCGGTTCTTC
TRBJ1-1 | NA | TRBV18 | TRBD1 | CASSQITGAEDEAFF | TGTGCCAGCTCACAAATTACAGGGGCCGAGGATGAAGCTTTCTTT
TRBJ2-7 | NA | TRBV30 | TRBD2 | CAWSWTSGRRAYEQYF | TGTGCCTGGAGTTGGACTAGCGGGAGGCGAGCCTACGAGCAGTACTTC
TRBJ1-2 | NA | TRBV2 | NA | CASSRGLPYF | TGTGCCAGCAGTAGGGGTTTGCCGTACTTC
TRBJ2-3 | NA | TRBV28 | TRBD1 | CASRGTGVPTDTQYF | TGTGCCAGCAGGGGGACAGGGGTACCCACAGATACGCAGTATTTT
TRBJ1-6 | NA | TRBV5-4 | NA | CASSSGLLNSPLHF | TGTGCCAGCAGCTCGGGACTGCTTAATTCACCCCTCCACTTT
TRBJ1-3 | NA | TRBV3-1/TRBV3-2 | NA | CASSQLPLTGPLGNTIYF | TGTGCCAGCAGCCAGTTACCCCTGACAGGACCATTGGGAAACACCATATATTTT
TRBJ2-2 | NA | TRBV5-1 | NA | CASSLGQGGTGELFF | TGCGCCAGCAGCTTGGGTCAGGGGGGCACCGGGGAGCTGTTTTTT
TRBJ1-1 | NA | TRBV7-9 | TRBD1 | CASSRQGTEAFF | TGTGCCAGCAGCCGACAGGGCACTGAAGCTTTCTTT
TRBJ2-2 | NA | TRBV9 | TRBD2 | CASSAFASGGAALAGELFF | TGTGCCAGCAGCGCATTCGCTAGCGGGGGGGCGGCATTAGCCGGGGAGCTGTTTTTT
TRBJ1-2 | NA | TRBV3-1/TRBV3-2 | NA | CASSTTGRYGYTF | TGTGCCAGCAGTACAACAGGGCGCTATGGCTACACCTTC
TRBJ1-1 | few | TRBV19 | NA | CASSIVAENTEAFF | TGTGCCAGTAGTATCGTAGCAGAGAACACTGAAGCTTTCTTT
TRBJ2-1 | NA | TRBV30 | TRBD2 | CAWSGPGLAYNEQFF | TGTGCCTGGAGCGGTCCGGGACTAGCCTACAATGAGCAGTTCTTC
TRBJ2-3 | NA | TRBV18 | NA | CASSPVGGSTDTQYF | TGTGCCAGCTCACCAGTCGGAGGTAGCACAGATACGCAGTATTTT
TRBJ2-3 | NA | TRBV2 | NA | CASSENGLGDTQYF | TGTGCCAGCAGCGAAAACGGACTGGGGGATACGCAGTATTTT
TRBJ1-2 | NA | TRBV6-2/TRBV6-3 | NA | CASSYGGNYGYTF | TGTGCCAGCAGTTACGGAGGTAACTATGGCTACACCTTC
TRBJ1-5 | NA | TRBV21-1 | NA | CASSRGTGVEEPQHF | TGTGCCAGCAGCAGGGGGACAGGGGTTGAGGAGCCCCAGCATTTT
TRBJ1-6 | NA | TRBV4-3 | TRBD1 | CASSPGTGNNSPLHF | TGCGCCAGCAGCCCCGGGACAGGGAACAATTCACCCCTCCACTTT
TRBJ2-3 | NA | TRBV6-6 | NA | CASSYTGTDTQYF | TGTGCCAGCAGTTACACGGGTACAGATACGCAGTATTTT
TRBJ1-5 | NA | TRBV28 | NA | CASSQGSRNQPQHF | TGTGCCAGCAGCCAGGGGTCTCGCAATCAGCCCCAGCATTTT
TRBJ2-2 | once | TRBV27 | NA | CASSLVSLPTGELFF | TGTGCCAGCAGTTTAGTCTCCCTCCCCACCGGGGAGCTGTTTTTT
TRBJ2-4 | NA | TRBV11-3 | TRBD2 | CASRGAGGAWQYF | TGTGCCAGCAGAGGAGCGGGGGGGGCCTGGCAGTACTTC
TRBJ2-7 | NA | TRBV28 | TRBD2 | CATSKGLAYSYEQYF | TGTGCCACCTCCAAGGGACTAGCTTACTCCTACGAGCAGTACTTC
TRBJ2-2 | NA | TRBV9 | TRBD2 | CASSVSGGANTGELFF | TGTGCCAGCAGCGTAAGCGGGGGGGCGAACACCGGGGAGCTGTTTTTT
TRBJ2-7 | NA | TRBV5-6 | NA | CASSLVSEQYF | TGTGCCAGCAGCTTGGTCAGCGAGCAGTACTTC
TRBJ1-3 | few | TRBV7-2 | NA | CASSPQEGVGNTIYF | TGTGCCAGCAGCCCCCAGGAGGGCGTTGGAAACACCATATATTTT
TRBJ1-5 | medium-sized | TRBV27 | NA | CASRSLAPGDQPQHF | TGTGCCAGCAGATCTCTAGCCCCAGGGGATCAGCCCCAGCATTTT
TRBJ1-1 | NA | TRBV18 | NA | CASSPGQNTEAFF | TGTGCCAGCTCACCAGGCCAGAACACTGAAGCTTTCTTT
TRBJ1-2 | NA | TRBV4-1 | NA | CASSQDTGIYGYTF | TGCGCCAGCAGCCAAGATACAGGAATCTATGGCTACACCTTC
TRBJ1-5 | NA | TRBV6-2/TRBV6-3 | TRBD1 | CASSRTGTYNQPQHF | TGTGCCAGCAGTCGGACAGGTACCTACAATCAGCCCCAGCATTTT
TRBJ1-2 | NA | TRBV20-1 | NA | CSAAEGAGYTF | TGCAGTGCTGCCGAGGGTGCTGGCTACACCTTC
TRBJ2-7 | NA | TRBV28 | TRBD1 | CASSWGTGGYEQYF | TGTGCCAGCAGTTGGGGGACAGGGGGCTACGAGCAGTACTTC
TRBJ2-5 | NA | TRBV2 | NA | CASSETPRSETQYF | TGTGCCAGCAGTGAGACCCCGCGGAGTGAGACCCAGTACTTC
TRBJ1-2 | NA | TRBV19 | TRBD1 | CASSTPNRGRVDYGYTF | TGTGCCAGTAGTACGCCAAACAGGGGGCGCGTGGACTATGGCTACACCTTC
TRBJ2-2 | few | TRBV27 | TRBD1 | CASRDRGYTGELFF | TGTGCCAGCAGGGACAGGGGGTACACCGGGGAGCTGTTTTTT
TRBJ2-7 | NA | TRBV4-1 | NA | CASSPLYSTREQYF | TGCGCCAGCAGCCCATTATACTCTACGAGGGAGCAGTACTTC
TRBJ2-7 | NA | TRBV7-9 | NA | CASGYSGYEQYF | TGTGCCAGCGGTTACTCCGGCTACGAGCAGTACTTC
TRBJ1-3 | NA | TRBV6-1 | NA | CASGDPPERVGNTIYF | TGTGCCAGCGGTGATCCCCCGGAGAGGGTAGGAAACACCATATATTTT
TRBJ2-7 | NA | TRBV6-2/TRBV6-3 | NA | CASSCTTCPSYEQYF | TGTGCCAGCAGTTGCACGACTTGCCCATCCTACGAGCAGTACTTC
TRBJ2-3 | once | TRBV21-1 | NA | CASSSLDTQYF | TGTGCCAGCAGCTCGTTGGATACGCAGTATTTT